The source of this T cell receptor (beta chain) is a study of blood T cell repertoires in COVID-19. Across the study: The study drew acute and convalescent COVID-19 samples from the United States, Italy and Spain. The analysed material was cDNA or gDNA that came from T cells, B-cell-depleted T cells, or PBMCs.

Per the authors' pipeline: Cell counts per sample came from amplifying reference gene primers. Produced via immunoSEQ multiplex PCR; TCRdb's table is partial and in-frame only. V and J calls and clone size are given by that table; D and trimming were obtained from the DNA. The sample lists about 39,000 clones, approximately 85% occurring once. The J segment lost 5 bases and the V segment lost 1 base, leaving 4 bases of the junction unmatched. CDR3 length equals 14 residues. Germline-derived CDR1 and CDR2 are LGHDT and YNNKEL (reference sequence). This rearrangement joins TRBV3-1 (or the pseudogene TRBV3-2) to TRBJ1-2; 7 bases line up with TRBD1. The sequence came from a man in his fifties or sixties with acute or convalescent COVID-19. The sample comprised peripheral blood. The CDR3 nucleotides read TGTGCCAGCAGCCAAGTGGGACAGTTATATGGCTACACCTTC. This translates into CASSQVGQLYGYTF.